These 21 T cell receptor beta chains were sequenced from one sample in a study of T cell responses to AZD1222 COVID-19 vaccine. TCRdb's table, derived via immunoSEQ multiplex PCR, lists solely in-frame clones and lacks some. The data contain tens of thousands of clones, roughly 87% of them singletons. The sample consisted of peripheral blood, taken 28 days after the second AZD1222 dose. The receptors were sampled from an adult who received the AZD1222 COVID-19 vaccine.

The DNA for the CDR3 is TGTGCCAGCAGTCTTCAGGGTGGGAACGAGCAGTACTTC. It yields the protein CASSLQGGNEQYF. V and J are TRBV6-5 and TRBJ2-7; TRBD1 is a possible D gene (5 bases). The CDR3 covers 13 residues. The germline gives CDR1 MNHEY, CDR2 SVGAGI. Trimming took off 5 bases at V and 5 bases at J, with 13 bases between the two ends.

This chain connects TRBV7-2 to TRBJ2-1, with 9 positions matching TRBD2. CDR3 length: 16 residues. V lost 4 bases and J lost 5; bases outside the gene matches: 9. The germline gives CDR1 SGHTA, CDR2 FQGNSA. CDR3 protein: CASSSRLAVGDNEQFF. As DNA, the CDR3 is TGTGCCAGCAGCTCCCGACTAGCGGTAGGGGACAATGAGCAGTTCTTC. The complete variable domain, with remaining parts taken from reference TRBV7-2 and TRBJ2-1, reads GAGVSQSPSNKVTEKGKDVELRCDPISGHTALYWYRQSLGQGLEFLIYFQGNSAPDKSGLPSDRFSAERTGGSVSTLTIQRTQQEDSAVYLCASSSRLAVGDNEQFFGPGTRLTVL.

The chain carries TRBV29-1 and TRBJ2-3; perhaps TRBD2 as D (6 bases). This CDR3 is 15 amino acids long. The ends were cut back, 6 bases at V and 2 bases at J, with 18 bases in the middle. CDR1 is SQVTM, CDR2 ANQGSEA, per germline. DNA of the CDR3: TGCAGCGTCCGCGGGGTAGCGGATTACACAGATACGCAGTATTTT. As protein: CSVRGVADYTDTQYF.

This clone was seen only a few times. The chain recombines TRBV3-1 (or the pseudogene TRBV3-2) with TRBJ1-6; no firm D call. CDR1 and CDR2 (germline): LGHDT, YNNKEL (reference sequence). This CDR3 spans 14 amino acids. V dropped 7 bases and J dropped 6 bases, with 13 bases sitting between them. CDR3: CASTVSSGNSPLHF. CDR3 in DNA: TGTGCCAGCACCGTCTCGTCGGGTAATTCACCCCTCCACTTT.

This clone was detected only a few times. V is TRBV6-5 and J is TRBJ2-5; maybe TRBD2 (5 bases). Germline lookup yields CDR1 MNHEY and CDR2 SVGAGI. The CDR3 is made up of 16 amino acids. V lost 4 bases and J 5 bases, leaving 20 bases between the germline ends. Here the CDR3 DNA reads TGTGCCAGCAGTTCCCCCCGGGGTCGAAACGGGGAGACCCAGTACTTC. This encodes CASSSPRGRNGETQYF.

In DNA form, the CDR3 reads TGCGCCAGCAGCTCTTGGACAGGGGGCAATGAGCAGTTCTTC. Translation: CASSSWTGGNEQFF. The rearrangement joins TRBV5-1 to TRBJ2-1; 10 bases are a match to TRBD1. The CDR3 has 14 amino acids. Germline V gene sequence: CDR1 SGHRS, CDR2 YFSETQ. The trim removed 3 bases at V and 6 bases at J, leaving 3 bases unmatched.

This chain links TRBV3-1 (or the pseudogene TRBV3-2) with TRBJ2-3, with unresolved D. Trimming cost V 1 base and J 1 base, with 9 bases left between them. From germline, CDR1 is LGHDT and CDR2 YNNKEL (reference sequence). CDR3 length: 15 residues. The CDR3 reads CASSQVSARTDTQYF. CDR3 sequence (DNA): TGTGCCAGCAGCCAAGTCTCTGCGCGCACAGATACGCAGTATTTT.

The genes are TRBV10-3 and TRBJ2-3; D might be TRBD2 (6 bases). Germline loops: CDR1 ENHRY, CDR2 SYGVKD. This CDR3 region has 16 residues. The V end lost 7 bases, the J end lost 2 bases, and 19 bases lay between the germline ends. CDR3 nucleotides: TGTGCCATCACGGTTGGGACTGATCAAAACACAGATACGCAGTATTTT. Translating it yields CAITVGTDQNTDTQYF.

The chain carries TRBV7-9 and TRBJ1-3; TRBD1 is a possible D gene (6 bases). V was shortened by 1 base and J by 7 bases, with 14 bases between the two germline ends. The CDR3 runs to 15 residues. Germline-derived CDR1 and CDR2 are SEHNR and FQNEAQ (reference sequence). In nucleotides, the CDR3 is TGTGCCAGCAGCTTAGATGGGGGGCTGTTCAACACCATATATTTT. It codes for CASSLDGGLFNTIYF.

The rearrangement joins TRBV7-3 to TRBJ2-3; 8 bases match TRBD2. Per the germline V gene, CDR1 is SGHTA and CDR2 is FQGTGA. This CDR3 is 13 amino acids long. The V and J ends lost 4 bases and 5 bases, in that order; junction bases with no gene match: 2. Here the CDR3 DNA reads TGTGCCAGCAGCTCGACTAGCGTAGATACGCAGTATTTT. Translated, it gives CASSSTSVDTQYF.

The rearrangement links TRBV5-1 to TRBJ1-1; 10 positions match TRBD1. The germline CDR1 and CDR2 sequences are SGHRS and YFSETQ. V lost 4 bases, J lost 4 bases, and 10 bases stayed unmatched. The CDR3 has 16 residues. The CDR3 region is CASSPQARTGGTEAFF. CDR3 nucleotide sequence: TGCGCCAGCAGCCCCCAGGCGAGGACAGGGGGCACTGAAGCTTTCTTT.

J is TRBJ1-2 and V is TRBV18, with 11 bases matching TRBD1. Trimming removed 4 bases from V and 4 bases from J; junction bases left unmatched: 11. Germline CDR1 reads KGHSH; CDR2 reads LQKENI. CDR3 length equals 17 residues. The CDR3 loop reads CASSRGDRGSFSYGYTF. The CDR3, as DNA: TGTGCCAGCTCACGAGGGGACAGGGGGAGTTTCAGCTATGGCTACACCTTC.

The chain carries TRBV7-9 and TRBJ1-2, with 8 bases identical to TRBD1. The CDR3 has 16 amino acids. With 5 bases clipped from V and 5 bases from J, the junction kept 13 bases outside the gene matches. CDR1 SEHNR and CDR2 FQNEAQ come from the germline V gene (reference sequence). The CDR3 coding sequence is TGTGCCAGCAGCGATCCTAGGACAGGGCCCACATATGGCTACACCTTC. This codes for CASSDPRTGPTYGYTF.

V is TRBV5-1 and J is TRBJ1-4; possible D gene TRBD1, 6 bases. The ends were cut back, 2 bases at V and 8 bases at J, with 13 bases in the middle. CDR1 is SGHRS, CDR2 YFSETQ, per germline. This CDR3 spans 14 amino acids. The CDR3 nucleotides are TGCGCCAGCAGCTTTACAGGGTTTCGCGAAAAACTGTTTTTT. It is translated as CASSFTGFREKLFF. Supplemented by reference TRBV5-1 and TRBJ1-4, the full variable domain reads KAGVTQTPRYLIKTRGQQVTLSCSPISGHRSVSWYQQTPGQGLQFLFEYFSETQRNKGNFPGRFSGRQFSNSRSEMNVSTLELGDSALYLCASSFTGFREKLFFGSGTQLSVL.

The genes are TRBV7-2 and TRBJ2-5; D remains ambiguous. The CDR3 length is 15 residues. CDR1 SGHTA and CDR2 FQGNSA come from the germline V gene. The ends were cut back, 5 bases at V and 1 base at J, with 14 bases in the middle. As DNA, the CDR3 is TGTGCCAGCAGCCCCCCCCGATCCGTCCAAGAGACCCAGTACTTC. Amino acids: CASSPPRSVQETQYF.

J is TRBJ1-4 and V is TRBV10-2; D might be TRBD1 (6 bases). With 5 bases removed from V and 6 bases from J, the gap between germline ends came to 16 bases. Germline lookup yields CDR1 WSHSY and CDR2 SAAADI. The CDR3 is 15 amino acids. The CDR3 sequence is CASSPNRAGDEKLFF. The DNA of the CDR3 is TGCGCCAGCAGTCCAAACAGGGCAGGGGATGAAAAACTGTTTTTT.

Here the CDR3 reads CASSLRHSYEQYF. CDR3 DNA sequence: TGTGCCAGCAGTTTACGACATTCCTACGAGCAGTACTTC. The chain uses TRBV27 and TRBJ2-7; D ambiguous. The V gene's germline CDR1 is MNHEY and CDR2 SMNVEV (reference sequence). CDR3 length: 13 amino acids. With 2 bases removed from V and 1 base from J, the gap between germline ends came to 6 bases.

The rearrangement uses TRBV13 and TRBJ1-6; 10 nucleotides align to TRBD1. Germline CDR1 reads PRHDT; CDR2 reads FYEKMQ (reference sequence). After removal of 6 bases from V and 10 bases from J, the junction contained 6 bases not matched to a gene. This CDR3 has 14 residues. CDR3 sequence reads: CASSLGQGGSPLHF. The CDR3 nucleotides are TGTGCCAGCAGTCTAGGACAGGGGGGATCACCCCTCCACTTT.

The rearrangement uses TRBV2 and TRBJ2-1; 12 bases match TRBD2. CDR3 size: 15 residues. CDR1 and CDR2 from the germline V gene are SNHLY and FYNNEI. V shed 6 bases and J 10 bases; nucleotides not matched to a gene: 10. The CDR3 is CASSPLAGGPGEQFF. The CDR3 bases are TGTGCCAGCAGCCCTCTAGCGGGAGGGCCCGGAGAGCAGTTCTTC.

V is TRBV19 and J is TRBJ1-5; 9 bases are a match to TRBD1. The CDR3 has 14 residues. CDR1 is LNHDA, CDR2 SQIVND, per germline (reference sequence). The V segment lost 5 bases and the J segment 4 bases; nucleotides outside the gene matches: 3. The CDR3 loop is CASSAGQGNQPQHF. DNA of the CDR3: TGTGCCAGTAGTGCGGGACAGGGAAATCAGCCCCAGCATTTT.

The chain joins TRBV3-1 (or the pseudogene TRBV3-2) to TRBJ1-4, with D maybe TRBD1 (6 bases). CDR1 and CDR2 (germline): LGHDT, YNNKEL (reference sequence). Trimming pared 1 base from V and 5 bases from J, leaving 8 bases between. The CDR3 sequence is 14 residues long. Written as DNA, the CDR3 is TGTGCCAGCAGCCAAGTTCAGGGGAATGAAAAACTGTTTTTT. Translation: CASSQVQGNEKLFF.